This T cell receptor (beta chain) was profiled in a study of blood T cells in healthy people across ages. For the second PCR, which ran for about 6 to 11 cycles, a sample-barcoded 5' primer and a J-beta primer mix were used. TCRdb itself ran the 5' RACE reads through MiXCR, one entry per CDR3 protein. The sample has 780,000 or so distinct CDR3 sequences, 56% seen once. Concerning this clonotype: Its matching antigen is unknown.

Caucasian, healthy and from Russia, the donors were aged between about 6 and 90. Isolation yielded PBMCs, at least 7 million per sample, in every case. Points from the study as a whole: Diversity of TCR beta per million T cells declined in a roughly linear way with age. Naive T cell percentage showed a strong correlation with TCR beta diversity.

J was trimmed by 4 bases and V by 5 bases; bases with no gene match: 15. Germline CDR1 and CDR2: SGHKS and YYEKEE (reference sequence). The CDR3 spans 16 residues. V gene TRBV5-5 combines with J gene TRBJ2-7, with 7 bases identical to TRBD1. The origin of this receptor is a man aged 40-55 years in good health. Sequencing was done on a sample of blood. CDR3 amino acids: CASRTGLIVSAYEQYF. The DNA for the CDR3 is TGTGCCAGCAGGACAGGGTTGATAGTAAGCGCGTACGAGCAGTACTTC.